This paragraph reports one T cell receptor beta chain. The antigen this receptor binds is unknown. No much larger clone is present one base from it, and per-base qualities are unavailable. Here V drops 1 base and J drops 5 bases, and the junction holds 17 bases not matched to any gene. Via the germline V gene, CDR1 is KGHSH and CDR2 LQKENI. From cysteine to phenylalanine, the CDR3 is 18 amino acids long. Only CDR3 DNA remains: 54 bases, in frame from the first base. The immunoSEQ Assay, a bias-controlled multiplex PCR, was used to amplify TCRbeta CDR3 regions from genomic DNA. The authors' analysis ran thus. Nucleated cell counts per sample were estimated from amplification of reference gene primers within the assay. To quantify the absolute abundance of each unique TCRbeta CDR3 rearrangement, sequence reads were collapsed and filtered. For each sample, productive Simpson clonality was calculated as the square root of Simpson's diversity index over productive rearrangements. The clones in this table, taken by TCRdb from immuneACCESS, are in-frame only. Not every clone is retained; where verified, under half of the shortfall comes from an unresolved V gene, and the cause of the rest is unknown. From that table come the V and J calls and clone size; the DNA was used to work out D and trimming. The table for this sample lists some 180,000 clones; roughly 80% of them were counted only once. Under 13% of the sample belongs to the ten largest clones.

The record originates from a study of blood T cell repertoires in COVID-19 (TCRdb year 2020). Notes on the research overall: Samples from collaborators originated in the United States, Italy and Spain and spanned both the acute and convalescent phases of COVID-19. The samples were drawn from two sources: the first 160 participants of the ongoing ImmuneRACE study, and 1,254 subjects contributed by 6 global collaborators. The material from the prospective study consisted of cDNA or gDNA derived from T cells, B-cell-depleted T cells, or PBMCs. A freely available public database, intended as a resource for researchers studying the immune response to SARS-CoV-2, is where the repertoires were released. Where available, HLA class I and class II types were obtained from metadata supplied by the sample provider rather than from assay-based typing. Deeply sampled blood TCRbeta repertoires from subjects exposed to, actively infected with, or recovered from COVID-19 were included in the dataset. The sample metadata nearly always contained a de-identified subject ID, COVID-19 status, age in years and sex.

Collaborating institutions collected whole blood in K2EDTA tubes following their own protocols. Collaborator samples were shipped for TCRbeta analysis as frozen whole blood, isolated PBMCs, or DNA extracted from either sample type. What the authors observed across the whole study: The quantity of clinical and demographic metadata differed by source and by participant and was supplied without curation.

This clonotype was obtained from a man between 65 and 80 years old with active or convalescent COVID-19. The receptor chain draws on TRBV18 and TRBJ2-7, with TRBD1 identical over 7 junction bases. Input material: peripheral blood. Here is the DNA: TGTGCCAGCTCACCACGTATGAACCAAGACAGGGTTCAACACGAGCAGTACTTC. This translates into CASSPRMNQDRVQHEQYF.